This TCR beta chain comes out of a study of Ad26.COV2.S vaccination and SARS-CoV-2 variants. The CDR3 is 14 residues long. The germline CDR1 and CDR2 sequences are LNHDA and SQIVND (reference sequence). V dropped 5 bases and J dropped 5 bases, with 15 bases sitting between them. The method was immunoSEQ multiplex PCR; TCRdb's version includes in-frame clones alone and lacks a portion of them. The sample includes under 600,000 clones, 80% to 90% seen only once; the top ten take 1.7%. Treatment of the sample: roughly 18 received Ad26.COV2.S at low or high dose, single or two shots; about 5 received placebo; per-sample allocation not given. Collection of samples fell on day 63 after the first vaccine or placebo injection.

The TCR comes from a person aged 18-65 years who received the Ad26.COV2.S COVID-19 vaccine or a placebo. The sample in question was peripheral blood, obtained in a trial of Ad26.COV2.S vaccine versus placebo. The genes are TRBV19 and TRBJ1-1; the D gene is possibly TRBD1 (5 bases). The CDR3 reads CASSAAGSQTEAFF. The CDR3 nucleotides are TGTGCCAGTAGTGCGGCAGGGTCACAAACTGAAGCTTTCTTT.